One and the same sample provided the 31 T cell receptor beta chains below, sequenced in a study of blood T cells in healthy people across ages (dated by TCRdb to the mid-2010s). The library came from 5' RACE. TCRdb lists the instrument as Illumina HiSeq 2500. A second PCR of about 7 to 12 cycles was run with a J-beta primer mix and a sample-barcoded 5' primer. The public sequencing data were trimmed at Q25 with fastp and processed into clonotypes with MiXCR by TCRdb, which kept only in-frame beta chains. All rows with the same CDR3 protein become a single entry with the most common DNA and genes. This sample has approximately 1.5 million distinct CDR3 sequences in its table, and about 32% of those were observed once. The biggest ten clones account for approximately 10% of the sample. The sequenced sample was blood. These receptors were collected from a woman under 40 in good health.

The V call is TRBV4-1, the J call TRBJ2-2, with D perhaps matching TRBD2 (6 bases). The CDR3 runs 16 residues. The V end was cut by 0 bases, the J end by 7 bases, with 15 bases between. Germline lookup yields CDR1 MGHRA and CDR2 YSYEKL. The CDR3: CASSQEVAVVVGELFF. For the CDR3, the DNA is TGCGCCAGCAGCCAAGAAGTAGCGGTGGTAGTCGGGGAGCTGTTTTTT.

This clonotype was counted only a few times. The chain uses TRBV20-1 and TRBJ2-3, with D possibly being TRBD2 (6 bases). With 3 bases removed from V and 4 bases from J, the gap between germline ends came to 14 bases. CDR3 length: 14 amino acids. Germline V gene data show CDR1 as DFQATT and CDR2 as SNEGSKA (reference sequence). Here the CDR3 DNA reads TGCAGTGCTAGGTTCCGGGGGTTGGCAGATACGCAGTATTTT. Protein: CSARFRGLADTQYF.

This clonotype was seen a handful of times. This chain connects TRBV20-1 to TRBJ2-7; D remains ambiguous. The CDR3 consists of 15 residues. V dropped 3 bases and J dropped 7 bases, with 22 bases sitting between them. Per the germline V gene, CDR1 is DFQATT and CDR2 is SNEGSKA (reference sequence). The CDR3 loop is CSARLAAVPSGEQYF. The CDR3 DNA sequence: TGCAGTGCTAGGCTTGCGGCGGTCCCCTCCGGGGAGCAGTACTTC.

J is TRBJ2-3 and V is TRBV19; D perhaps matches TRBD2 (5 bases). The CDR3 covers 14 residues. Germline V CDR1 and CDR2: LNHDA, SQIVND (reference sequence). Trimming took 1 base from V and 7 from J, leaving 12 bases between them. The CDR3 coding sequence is TGTGCCAGTAGTATAGCGGGGTCACTACATACGCAGTATTTT. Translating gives CASSIAGSLHTQYF. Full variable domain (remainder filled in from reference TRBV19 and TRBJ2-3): DGGITQSPKYLFRKEGQNVTLSCEQNLNHDAMYWYRQDPGQGLRLIYYSQIVNDFQKGDIAEGYSVSREKKESFPLTVTSAQKNPTAFYLCASSIAGSLHTQYFGPGTRLTVL.

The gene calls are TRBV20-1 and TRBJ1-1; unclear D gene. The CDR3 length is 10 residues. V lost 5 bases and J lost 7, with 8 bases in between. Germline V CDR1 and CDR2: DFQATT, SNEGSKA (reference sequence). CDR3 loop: CSAARGEAFF. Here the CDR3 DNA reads TGCAGTGCTGCCCGTGGTGAAGCTTTCTTT.

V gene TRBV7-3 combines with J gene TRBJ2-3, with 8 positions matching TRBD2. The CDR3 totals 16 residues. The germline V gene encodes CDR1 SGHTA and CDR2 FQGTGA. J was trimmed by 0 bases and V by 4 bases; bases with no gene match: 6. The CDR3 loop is CASSSVAGLSTDTQYF. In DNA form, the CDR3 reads TGTGCCAGCAGCTCCGTAGCGGGACTCAGCACAGATACGCAGTATTTT.

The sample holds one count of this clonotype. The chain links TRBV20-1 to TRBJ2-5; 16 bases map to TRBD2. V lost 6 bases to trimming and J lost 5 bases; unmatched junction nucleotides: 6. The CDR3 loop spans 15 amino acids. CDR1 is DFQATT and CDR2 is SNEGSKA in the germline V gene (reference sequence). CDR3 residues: CSAPGLAGGPETQYF. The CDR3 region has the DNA TGCAGTGCACCGGGACTAGCGGGGGGGCCCGAGACCCAGTACTTC.

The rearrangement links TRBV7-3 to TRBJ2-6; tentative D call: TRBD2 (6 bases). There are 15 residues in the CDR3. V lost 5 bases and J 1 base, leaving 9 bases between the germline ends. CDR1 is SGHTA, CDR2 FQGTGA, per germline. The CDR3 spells CASSKGRSGANVLTF. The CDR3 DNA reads TGTGCCAGCAGCAAAGGGAGGTCTGGGGCCAACGTCCTGACTTTC.

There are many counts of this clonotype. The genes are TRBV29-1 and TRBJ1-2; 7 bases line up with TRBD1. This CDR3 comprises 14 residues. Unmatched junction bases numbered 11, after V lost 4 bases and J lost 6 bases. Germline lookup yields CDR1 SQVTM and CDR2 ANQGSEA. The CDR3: CSVAPPDRLHGYTF. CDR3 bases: TGCAGCGTTGCCCCACCGGACAGGCTCCATGGCTACACCTTC.

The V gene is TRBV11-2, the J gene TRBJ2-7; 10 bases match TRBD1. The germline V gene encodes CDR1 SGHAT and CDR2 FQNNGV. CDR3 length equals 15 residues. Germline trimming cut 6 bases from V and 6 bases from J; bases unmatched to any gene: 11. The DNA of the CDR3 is TGTGCCAGCAGGCATATCCGGGACAGGGGTTTCGAGCAGTACTTC. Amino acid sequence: CASRHIRDRGFEQYF.

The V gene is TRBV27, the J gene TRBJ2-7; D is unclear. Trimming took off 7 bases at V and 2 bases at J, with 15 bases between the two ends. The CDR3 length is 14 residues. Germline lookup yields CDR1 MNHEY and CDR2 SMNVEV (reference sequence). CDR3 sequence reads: CASTPGLGTYEQYF. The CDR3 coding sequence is TGTGCCAGCACCCCCGGTCTTGGGACCTACGAGCAGTACTTC.

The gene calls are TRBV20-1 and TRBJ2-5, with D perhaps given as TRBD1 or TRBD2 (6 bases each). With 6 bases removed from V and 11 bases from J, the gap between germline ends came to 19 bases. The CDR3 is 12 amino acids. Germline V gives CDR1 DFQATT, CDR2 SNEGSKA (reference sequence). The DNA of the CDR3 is TGCAGTGCGCTATGGGGCGGGGACAAGCAGTACTTC. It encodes CSALWGGDKQYF.

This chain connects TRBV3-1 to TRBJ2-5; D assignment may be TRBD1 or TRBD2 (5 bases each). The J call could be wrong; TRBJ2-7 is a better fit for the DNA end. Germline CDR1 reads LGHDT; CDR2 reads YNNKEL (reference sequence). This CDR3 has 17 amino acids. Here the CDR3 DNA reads TGTGCCAGCAGCCAAGGGTTGGGACCGGGACCGTTCCACGAGCAGTACTTC. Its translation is CASSQGLGPGPFHEQYF.

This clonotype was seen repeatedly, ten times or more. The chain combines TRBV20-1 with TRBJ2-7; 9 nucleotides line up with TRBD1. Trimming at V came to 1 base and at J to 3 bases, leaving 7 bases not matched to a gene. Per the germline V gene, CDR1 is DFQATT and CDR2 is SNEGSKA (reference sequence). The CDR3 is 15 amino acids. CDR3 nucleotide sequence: TGCAGTGCTAGAGGGTGGACAGGGGAAAGCTACGAGCAGTACTTC. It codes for CSARGWTGESYEQYF.

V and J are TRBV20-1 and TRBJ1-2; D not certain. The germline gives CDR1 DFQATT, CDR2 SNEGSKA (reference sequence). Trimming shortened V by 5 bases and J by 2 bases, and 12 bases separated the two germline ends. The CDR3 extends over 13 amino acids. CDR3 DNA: TGCAGTGCTTGCAGGTCATGGAACTATGGCTACACCTTC. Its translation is CSACRSWNYGYTF.

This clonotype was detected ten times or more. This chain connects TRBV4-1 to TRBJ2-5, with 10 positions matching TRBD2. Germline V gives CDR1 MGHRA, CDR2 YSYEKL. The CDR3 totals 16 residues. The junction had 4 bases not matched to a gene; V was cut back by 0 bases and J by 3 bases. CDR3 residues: CASSQDIGTSEETQYF. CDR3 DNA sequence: TGCGCCAGCAGCCAAGATATTGGGACTAGCGAAGAGACCCAGTACTTC.

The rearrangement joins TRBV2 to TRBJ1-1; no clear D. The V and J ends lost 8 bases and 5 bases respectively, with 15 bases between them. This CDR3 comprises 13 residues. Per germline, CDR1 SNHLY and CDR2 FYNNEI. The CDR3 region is CASFDLIGTEAFF. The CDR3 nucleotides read TGTGCCAGCTTTGATTTAATCGGAACTGAAGCTTTCTTT.

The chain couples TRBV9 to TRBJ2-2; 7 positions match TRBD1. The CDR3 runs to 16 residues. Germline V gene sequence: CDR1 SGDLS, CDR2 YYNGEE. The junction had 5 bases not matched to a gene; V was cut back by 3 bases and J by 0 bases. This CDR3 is CASSAHRGPNTGELFF. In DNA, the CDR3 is TGTGCCAGCAGCGCGCACAGGGGTCCGAACACCGGGGAGCTGTTTTTT.

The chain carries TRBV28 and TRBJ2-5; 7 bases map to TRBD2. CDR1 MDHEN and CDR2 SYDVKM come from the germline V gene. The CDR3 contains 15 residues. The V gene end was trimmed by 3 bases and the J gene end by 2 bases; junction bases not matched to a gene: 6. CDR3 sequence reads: CASSFMRERQETQYF. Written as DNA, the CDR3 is TGTGCCAGCAGTTTCATGCGGGAGAGACAAGAGACCCAGTACTTC.

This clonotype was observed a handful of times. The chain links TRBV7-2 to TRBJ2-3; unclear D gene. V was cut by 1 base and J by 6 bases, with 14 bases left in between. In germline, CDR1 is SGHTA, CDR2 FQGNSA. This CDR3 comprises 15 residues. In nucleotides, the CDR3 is TGTGCCAGCAGCTTAGATGGGCAGCCTGGGGATACGCAGTATTTT. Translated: CASSLDGQPGDTQYF.

DNA for the CDR3: TGTGCCAGCAGTCGGGCAGCAGGAGGCGAGACCCAGTACTTC. This gives the protein CASSRAAGGETQYF. This rearrangement joins TRBV28 to TRBJ2-5; D may be TRBD2 (5 bases). This CDR3 contains 14 residues. The V and J ends lost 5 bases and 5 bases respectively, with 15 bases between them. Looked up from germline, CDR1 is MDHEN and CDR2 is SYDVKM.

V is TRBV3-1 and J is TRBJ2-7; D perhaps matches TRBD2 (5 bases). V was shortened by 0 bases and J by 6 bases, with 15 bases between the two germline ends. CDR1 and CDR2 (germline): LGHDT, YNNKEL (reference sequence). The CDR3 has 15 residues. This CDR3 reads CASSQEGFSAREQYF. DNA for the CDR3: TGTGCCAGCAGCCAAGAAGGTTTTAGCGCCCGCGAGCAGTACTTC.

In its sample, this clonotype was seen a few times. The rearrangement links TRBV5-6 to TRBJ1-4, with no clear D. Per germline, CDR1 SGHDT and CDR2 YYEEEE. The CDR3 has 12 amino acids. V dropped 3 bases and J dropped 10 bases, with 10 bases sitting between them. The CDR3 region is CASSSSLGKLFF. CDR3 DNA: TGTGCCAGCAGCTCATCCTTGGGAAAACTGTTTTTT.

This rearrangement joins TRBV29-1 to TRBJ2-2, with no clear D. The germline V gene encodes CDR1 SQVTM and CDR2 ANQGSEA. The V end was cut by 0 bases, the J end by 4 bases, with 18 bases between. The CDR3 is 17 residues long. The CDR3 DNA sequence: TGCAGCGTTGAAGATCCATCCTTGGCTGAGACCACCGGGGAGCTGTTTTTT. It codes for CSVEDPSLAETTGELFF.

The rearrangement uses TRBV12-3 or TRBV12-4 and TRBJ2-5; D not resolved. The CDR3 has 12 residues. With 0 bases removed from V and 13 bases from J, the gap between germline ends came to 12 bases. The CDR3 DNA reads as TGTGCCAGCAGTTTAGCGGACGCCCGGTCGTACTTC. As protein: CASSLADARSYF.

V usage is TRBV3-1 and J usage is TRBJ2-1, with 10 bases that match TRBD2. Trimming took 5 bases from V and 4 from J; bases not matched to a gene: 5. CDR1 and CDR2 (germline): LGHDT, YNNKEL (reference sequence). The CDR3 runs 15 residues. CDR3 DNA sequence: TGTGCCAGCAGCTCCTCTAGCGGGGGATACAATGAGCAGTTCTTC. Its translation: CASSSSSGGYNEQFF.

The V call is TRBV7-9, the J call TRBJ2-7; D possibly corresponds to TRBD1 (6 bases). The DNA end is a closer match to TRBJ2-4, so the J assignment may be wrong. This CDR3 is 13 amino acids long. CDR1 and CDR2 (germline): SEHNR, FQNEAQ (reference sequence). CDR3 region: CASSPDSWGIQYF. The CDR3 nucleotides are TGTGCCAGCAGCCCGGACAGCTGGGGCATTCAGTACTTC.

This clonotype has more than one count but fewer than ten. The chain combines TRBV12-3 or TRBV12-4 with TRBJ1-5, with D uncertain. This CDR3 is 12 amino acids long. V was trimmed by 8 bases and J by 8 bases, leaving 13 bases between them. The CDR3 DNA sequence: TGTGCCAGCTCATCATCCCAGAAGCCCCAGCATTTT. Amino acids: CASSSSQKPQHF.

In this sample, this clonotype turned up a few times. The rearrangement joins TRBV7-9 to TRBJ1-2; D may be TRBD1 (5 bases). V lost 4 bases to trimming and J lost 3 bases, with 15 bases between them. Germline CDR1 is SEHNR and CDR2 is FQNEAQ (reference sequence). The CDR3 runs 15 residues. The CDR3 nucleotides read TGTGCCAGCAGCTCCCTCTGGCCGGGGGACTATGGCTACACCTTC. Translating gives CASSSLWPGDYGYTF.

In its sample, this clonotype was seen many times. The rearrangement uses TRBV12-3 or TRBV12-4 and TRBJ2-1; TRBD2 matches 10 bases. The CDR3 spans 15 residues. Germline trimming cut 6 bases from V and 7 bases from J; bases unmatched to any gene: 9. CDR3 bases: TGTGCCAGCAGCCCTCTAGCGGGAGAACGGAATGAGCAGTTCTTC. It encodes CASSPLAGERNEQFF.

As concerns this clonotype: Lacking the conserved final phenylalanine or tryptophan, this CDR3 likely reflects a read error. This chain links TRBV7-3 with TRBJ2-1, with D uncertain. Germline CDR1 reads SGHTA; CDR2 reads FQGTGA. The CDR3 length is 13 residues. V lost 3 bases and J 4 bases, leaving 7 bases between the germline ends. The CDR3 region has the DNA TGTGCCAGCAGCTTCATGGAGTACAATGAGCAGTTCTGC. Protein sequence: CASSFMEYNEQFC.